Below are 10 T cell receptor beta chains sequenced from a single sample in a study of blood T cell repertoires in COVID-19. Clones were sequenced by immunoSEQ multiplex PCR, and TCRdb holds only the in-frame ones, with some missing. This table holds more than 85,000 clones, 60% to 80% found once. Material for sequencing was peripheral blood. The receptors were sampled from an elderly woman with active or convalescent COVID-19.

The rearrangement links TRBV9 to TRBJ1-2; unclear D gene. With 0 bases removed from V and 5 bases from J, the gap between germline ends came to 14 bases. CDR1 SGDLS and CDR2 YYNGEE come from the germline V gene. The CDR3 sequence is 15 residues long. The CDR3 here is CASSVGPGTPYGYTF. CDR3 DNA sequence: TGTGCCAGCAGCGTAGGCCCGGGAACCCCATATGGCTACACCTTC.

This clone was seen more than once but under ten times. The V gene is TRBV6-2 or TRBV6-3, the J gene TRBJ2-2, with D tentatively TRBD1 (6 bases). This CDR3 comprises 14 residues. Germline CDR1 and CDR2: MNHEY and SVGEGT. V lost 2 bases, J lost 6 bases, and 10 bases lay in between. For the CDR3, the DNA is TGTGCCAGCAGTTACGACAGGAGATCCGGGGAGCTGTTTTTT. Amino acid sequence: CASSYDRRSGELFF.

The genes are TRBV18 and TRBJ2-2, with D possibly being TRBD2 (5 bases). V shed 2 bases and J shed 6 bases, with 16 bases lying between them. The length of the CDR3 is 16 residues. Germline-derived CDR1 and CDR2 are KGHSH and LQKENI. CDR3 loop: CASSPFSGRGAGELFF. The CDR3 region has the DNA TGTGCCAGCTCACCATTCTCGGGAAGAGGCGCCGGGGAGCTGTTTTTT.

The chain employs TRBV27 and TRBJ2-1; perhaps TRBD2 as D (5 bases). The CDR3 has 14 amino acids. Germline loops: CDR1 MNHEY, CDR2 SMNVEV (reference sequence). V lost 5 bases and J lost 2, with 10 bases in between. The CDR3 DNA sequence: TGTGCCAGCAGTGTGAGCGGTACCTACAATGAGCAGTTCTTC. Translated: CASSVSGTYNEQFF.

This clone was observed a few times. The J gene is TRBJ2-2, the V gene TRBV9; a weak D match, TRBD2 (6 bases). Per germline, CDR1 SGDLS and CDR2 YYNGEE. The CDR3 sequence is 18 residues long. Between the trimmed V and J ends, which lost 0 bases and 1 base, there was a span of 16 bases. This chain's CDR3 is CASSVAVGRGGNTGELFF. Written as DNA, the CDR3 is TGTGCCAGCAGCGTAGCGGTCGGGCGGGGCGGGAACACCGGGGAGCTGTTTTTT.

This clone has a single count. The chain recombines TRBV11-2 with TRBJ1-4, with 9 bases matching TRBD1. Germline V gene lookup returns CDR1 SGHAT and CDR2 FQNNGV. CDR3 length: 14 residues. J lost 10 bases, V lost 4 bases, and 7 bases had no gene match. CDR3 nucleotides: TGTGCCAGCAGCTCGGGACAGGGTCGGGCAAAACTGTTTTTT. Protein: CASSSGQGRAKLFF.

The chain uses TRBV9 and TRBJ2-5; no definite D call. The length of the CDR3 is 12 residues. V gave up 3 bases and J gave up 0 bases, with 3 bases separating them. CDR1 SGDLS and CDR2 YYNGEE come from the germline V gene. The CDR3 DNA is TGTGCCAGCAGCGCTAACCAAGAGACCCAGTACTTC. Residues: CASSANQETQYF.

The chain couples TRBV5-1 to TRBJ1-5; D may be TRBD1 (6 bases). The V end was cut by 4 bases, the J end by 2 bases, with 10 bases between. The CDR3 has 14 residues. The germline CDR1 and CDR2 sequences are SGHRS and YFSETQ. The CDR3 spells CASSLGGRNQPQHF. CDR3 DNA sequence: TGCGCCAGCAGCCTGGGGGGGCGCAATCAGCCCCAGCATTTT.

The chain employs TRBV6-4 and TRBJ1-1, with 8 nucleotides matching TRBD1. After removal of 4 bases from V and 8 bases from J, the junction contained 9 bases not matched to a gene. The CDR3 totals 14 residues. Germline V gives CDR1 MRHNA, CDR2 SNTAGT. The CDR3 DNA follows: TGTGCCAGCAGTGCCAGACAGGGGTCCTTGGAAGCTTTCTTT. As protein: CASSARQGSLEAFF.

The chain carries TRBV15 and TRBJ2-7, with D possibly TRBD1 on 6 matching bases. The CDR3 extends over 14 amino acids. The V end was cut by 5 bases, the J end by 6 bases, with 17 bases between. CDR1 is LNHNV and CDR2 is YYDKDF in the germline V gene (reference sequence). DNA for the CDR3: TGTGCCACCAGCCGCCTGGACAGTCCGGGCGAGCAGTACTTC. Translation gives CATSRLDSPGEQYF.